The present entry profiles one T cell receptor (beta chain) with its context. The target antigen is unknown. TCRdb's table, derived via immunoSEQ multiplex PCR, lists solely in-frame clones and lacks some. The sample records approximately 30,000 clones, 85% to 95% being singletons. Cells defined as naive were viable CD3+CD4+ or CD3+CD8+ and CCR7+CD45RA+CD45RO-CD95-CD27+CD28+. Peripheral blood was collected from the related graft donor on the marrow donation day. This specimen belongs to a study of T cells after posttransplantation cyclophosphamide. Study-wide findings and caveats: TRB overlap between skin or GI tissue T cells and blood was limited. Recipient CMV seropositivity and CMV reactivation strongly tracked TRB clonality.

CDR1 and CDR2 from the germline V gene are MNHEY and SVGAGI. This CDR3 spans 14 amino acids. Trimming stripped 5 bases from V and 5 bases from J, with 16 bases between. Specimen: naive CD4+ T cells sorted from PBMCs. The receptor comes from a woman aged 60-75 years in good health, CMV-negative, and a related stem cell transplant donor. The chain joins TRBV6-5 to TRBJ2-7, with D possibly TRBD2 on 5 matching bases. CDR3 DNA: TGTGCCAGCAGTCAGCGTCACGGGGTACACGAGCAGTACTTC. Amino acid sequence: CASSQRHGVHEQYF.